Shown below are 7 T cell receptor beta chains from a single sample sequenced in a study of T cells after yellow fever vaccination. TCRdb ran MiXCR on the 5' RACE reads and lists one entry per CDR3 protein. The sample comprises about 320,000 distinct CDR3 sequences, 3.5% to 4.5% of which are singletons, and 15% to 20% rests with the top ten. The material sequenced was PBMCs, taken 15 days after the yellow fever booster vaccination. The receptor set was obtained from a man aged 18 to 35 who received the YFV17D yellow fever vaccine.

This clonotype appeared many times. J is TRBJ2-1 and V is TRBV25-1; 14 bases line up with TRBD2. Germline V gene data show CDR1 as MGHDK and CDR2 as SYGVNS. The CDR3 has 15 residues. V gave up 1 base and J gave up 7 bases; unmatched junction bases: 0. CDR3 DNA: TGTGCCAGCAGTGAATGGACTAGCGGGGGGAATGAGCAGTTCTTC. This encodes CASSEWTSGGNEQFF. The whole variable domain, remainder taken from reference TRBV25-1 and TRBJ2-1, is EADIYQTPRYLVIGTGKKITLECSQTMGHDKMYWYQQDPGMELHLIHYSYGVNSTEKGDLSSESTVSRIRTEHFPLTLESARPSHTSQYLCASSEWTSGGNEQFFGPGTRLTVL.

This clonotype has only a few counts. The gene calls are TRBV10-2 and TRBJ2-7; D perhaps matches TRBD1 (6 bases). The V end was cut by 4 bases, the J end by 3 bases, with 16 bases between. The length of the CDR3 is 15 residues. Germline V gives CDR1 WSHSY, CDR2 SAAADI. The CDR3 region has the DNA TGCGCCAGCAGTGGTTACAGGGAGCTCTACTACGAGCAGTACTTC. This sequence encodes CASSGYRELYYEQYF.

This clonotype was detected ten times or more. The J gene is TRBJ2-2, the V gene TRBV29-1; D is possibly TRBD1 or TRBD2 (5 bases each). Germline V gene data show CDR1 as SQVTM and CDR2 as ANQGSEA. CDR3 size: 15 residues. With 7 bases removed from V and 0 bases from J, the gap between germline ends came to 15 bases. This chain's CDR3 is CSALGERANTGELFF. The DNA for the CDR3 is TGCAGCGCGCTGGGGGAGAGGGCGAACACCGGGGAGCTGTTTTTT.

This clonotype came up a few times. The chain joins TRBV14 to TRBJ2-5, with 8 positions matching TRBD1. The CDR3 is made up of 16 amino acids. Germline V gives CDR1 SGHDN, CDR2 FVKESK. J was trimmed by 0 bases and V by 5 bases; bases with no gene match: 8. The CDR3 protein is CASSSPGTGHQETQYF. The CDR3, as DNA: TGTGCCAGCAGCTCCCCCGGGACAGGTCACCAAGAGACCCAGTACTTC.

This clonotype was recorded at least ten times. The chain couples TRBV4-3 to TRBJ2-3; D is unresolved. The CDR3 covers 14 residues. The germline gives CDR1 LGHNA, CDR2 YSLEER. V was cut by 1 base and J by 3 bases, with 8 bases left in between. The DNA for the CDR3 is TGCGCCAGCAGCCAAGGCGGTTTAACAGATACGCAGTATTTT. It encodes CASSQGGLTDTQYF.

This clonotype was found many times. The V and J genes are TRBV5-1 and TRBJ2-1; TRBD2 agrees at 10 bases. This CDR3 has 15 amino acids. From germline, CDR1 is SGHRS and CDR2 YFSETQ. V was clipped by 6 bases and J by 5 bases; unmatched bases: 8. The CDR3 sequence is CASKLAGGSHNEQFF. The DNA of the CDR3 is TGCGCCAGCAAGTTAGCGGGGGGATCTCACAATGAGCAGTTCTTC.

CDR3 sequence: CSVNRRNYGYTF. Here the CDR3 DNA reads TGCAGCGTTAACAGGAGGAACTATGGCTACACCTTC. This sequence joins TRBV29-1 and TRBJ1-2; weak D call: TRBD1 (5 bases). CDR1 SQVTM and CDR2 ANQGSEA come from the germline V gene. Trimming shortened V by 5 bases and J by 2 bases, and 9 bases separated the two germline ends. CDR3 length: 12 residues.